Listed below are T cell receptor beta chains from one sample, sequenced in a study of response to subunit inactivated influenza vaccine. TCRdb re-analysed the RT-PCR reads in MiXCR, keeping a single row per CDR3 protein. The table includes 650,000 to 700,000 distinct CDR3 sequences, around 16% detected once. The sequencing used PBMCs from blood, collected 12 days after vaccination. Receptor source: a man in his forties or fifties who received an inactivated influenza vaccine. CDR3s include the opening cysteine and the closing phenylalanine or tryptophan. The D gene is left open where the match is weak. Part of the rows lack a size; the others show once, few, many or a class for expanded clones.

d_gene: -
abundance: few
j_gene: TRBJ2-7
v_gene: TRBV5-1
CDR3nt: TGCGCCAGCAGCTTCGGGACGGCGAGCTCCTACGAGCAGTACTTC
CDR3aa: CASSFGTASSYEQYF

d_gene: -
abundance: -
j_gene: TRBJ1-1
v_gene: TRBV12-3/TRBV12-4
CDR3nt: TGTGCCAGCAGTTTATGGGGATTTGAAGCTTTCTTT
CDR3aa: CASSLWGFEAFF

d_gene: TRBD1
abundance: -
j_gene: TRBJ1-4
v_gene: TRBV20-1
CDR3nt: TGCAGTGCTGGAAAACAGGGGAATAATGAAAAACTGTTTTTT
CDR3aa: CSAGKQGNNEKLFF

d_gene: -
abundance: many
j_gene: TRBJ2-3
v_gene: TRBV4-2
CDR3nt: TGTGCCAGCAGTCAGGTTAGCACAGATACGCAGTATTTT
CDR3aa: CASSQVSTDTQYF

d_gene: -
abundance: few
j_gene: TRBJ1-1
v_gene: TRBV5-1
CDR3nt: TGCGCCAGCAGCCCCCAAGGGACCGGGCCCACTGAAGCTTTCTTT
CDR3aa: CASSPQGTGPTEAFF

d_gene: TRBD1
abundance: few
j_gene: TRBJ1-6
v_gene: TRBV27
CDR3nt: TGTGCCAGCACAACAGGGGGTGTATATAATTCACCCCTCCACTTT
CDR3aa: CASTTGGVYNSPLHF

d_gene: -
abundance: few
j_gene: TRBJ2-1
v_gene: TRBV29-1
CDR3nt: TGCAGCACCGACGACCGGCTAAAAGCCTACAATGAGCAGTTCTTC
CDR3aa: CSTDDRLKAYNEQFF

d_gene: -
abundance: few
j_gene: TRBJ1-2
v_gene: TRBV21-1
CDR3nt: TGTGCCAGCATCTGGGGGGGACAATACTATGGCTACACCTTC
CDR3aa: CASIWGGQYYGYTF

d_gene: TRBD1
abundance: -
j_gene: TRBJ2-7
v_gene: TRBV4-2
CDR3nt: TGTGCCAGCAGCCAAGATATTACAGGGGGAGGCGAGCAGTACTTC
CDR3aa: CASSQDITGGGEQYF

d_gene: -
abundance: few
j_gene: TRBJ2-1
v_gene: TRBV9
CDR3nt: TGTGCCAGCAGCGTAGGACTCACCAATGAGCAGTTCTTC
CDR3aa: CASSVGLTNEQFF

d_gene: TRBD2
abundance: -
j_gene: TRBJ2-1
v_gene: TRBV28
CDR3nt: TGTGCCAGCAGTTTAAGCCTAGCGGGAGTTTTAAATGAGCAGTTCTTC
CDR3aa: CASSLSLAGVLNEQFF

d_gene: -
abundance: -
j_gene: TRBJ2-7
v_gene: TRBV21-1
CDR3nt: TGTGCCAGCAGCAACTTAGGGGACACGTACGAGCAGTACTTC
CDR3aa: CASSNLGDTYEQYF

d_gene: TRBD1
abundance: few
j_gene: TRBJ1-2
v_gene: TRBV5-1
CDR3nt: TGCGCCAGCAGATCGGGACAGGGTAATACTGGCTACACCTTC
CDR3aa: CASRSGQGNTGYTF

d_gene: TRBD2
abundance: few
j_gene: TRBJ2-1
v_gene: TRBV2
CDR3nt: TGTGCCAGCATCCCACCGGGGCGGGGGGGCAATGAGCAGTTCTTC
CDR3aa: CASIPPGRGGNEQFF

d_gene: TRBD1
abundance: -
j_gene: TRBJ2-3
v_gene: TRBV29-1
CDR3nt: TGCAGCGCGGGGAGGACAGGGGGCCTCACAGATACGCAGTATTTT
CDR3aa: CSAGRTGGLTDTQYF

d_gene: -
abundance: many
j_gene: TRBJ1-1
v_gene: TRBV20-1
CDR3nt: TGCAGTGCGCCAGCCCCTGGCGGGAGGGACACTGAAGCTTTCTTT
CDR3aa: CSAPAPGGRDTEAFF

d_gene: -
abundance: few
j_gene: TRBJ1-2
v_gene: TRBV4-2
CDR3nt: TGTGCCAGCCGGCGCGCGGGGAACTATGGCTACACCTTC
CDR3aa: CASRRAGNYGYTF

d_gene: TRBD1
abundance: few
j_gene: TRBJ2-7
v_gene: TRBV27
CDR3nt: TGTGCCAGCAGAATGGGACAGGGGGCAGGGGAGCAGTACTTC
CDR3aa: CASRMGQGAGEQYF

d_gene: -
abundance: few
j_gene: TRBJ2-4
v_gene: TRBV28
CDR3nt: TGTGCCAGCAACAGCCGGGGTACCAAAAACATTCAGTACTTC
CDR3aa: CASNSRGTKNIQYF

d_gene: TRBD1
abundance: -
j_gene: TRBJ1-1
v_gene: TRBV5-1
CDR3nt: TGCGCCAGCAGCCCCGGACAGGGGGGGGTTGGCACTGAAGCTTTCTTT
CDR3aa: CASSPGQGGVGTEAFF

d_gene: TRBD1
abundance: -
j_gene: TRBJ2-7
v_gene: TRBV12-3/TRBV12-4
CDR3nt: TGTGCCAGCAGTTTTCGGACAGGGGGCTTCTACGAGCAGTACTTC
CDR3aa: CASSFRTGGFYEQYF

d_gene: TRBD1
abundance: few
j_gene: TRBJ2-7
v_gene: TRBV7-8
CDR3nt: TGTGCCAGCAGCTCAGGGACAGGTTTGTATAACGAGCAGTACTTC
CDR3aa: CASSSGTGLYNEQYF

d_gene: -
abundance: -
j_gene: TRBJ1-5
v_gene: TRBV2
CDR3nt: TGTGCCAGCAGTGAAGGGGGTTCAAATCAGCCCCAGCATTTT
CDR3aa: CASSEGGSNQPQHF

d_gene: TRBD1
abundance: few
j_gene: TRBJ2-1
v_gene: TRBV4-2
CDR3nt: TGTGCCAGCAGCCAGGAACAGGGGGCGAGATACAATGAGCAGTTCTTC
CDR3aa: CASSQEQGARYNEQFF

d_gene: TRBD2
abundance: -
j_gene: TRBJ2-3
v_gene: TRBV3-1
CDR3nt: TGTGCCAGCAGCCCCGCGGGAGGAACAGATACGCAGTTTTTT
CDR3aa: CASSPAGGTDTQFF